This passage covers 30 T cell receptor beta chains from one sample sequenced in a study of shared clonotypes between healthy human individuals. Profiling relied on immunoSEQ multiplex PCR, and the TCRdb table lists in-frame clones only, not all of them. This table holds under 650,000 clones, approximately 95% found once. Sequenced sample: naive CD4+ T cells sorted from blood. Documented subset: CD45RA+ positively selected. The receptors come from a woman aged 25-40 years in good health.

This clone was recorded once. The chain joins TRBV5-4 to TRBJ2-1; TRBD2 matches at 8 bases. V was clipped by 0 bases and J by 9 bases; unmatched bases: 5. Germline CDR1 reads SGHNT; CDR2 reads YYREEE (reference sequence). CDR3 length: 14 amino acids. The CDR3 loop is CASSLDGRASEQFF. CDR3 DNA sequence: TGTGCCAGCAGCTTGGACGGGAGGGCCAGTGAGCAGTTCTTC.

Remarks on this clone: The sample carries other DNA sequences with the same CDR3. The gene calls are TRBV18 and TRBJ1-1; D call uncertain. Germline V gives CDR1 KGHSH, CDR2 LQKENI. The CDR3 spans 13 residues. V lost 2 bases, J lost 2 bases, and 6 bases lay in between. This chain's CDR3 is CASSPGGNTEAFF. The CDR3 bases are TGTGCCAGCTCACCAGGCGGAAACACTGAAGCTTTCTTT.

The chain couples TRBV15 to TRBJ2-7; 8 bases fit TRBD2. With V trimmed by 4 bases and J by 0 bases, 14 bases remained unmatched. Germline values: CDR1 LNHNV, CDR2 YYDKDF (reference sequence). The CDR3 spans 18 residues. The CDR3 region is CATSTAPILAESSYEQYF. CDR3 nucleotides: TGTGCCACCAGCACCGCCCCCATACTAGCGGAAAGCTCCTACGAGCAGTACTTC.

The CDR3 DNA is TGCGCCAGCAAGGGGGGTACCGGGGAGCTGTTTTTT. Translated, it gives CASKGGTGELFF. V usage is TRBV10-1 and J usage is TRBJ2-2, with D perhaps assigned TRBD1 or TRBD2 (6 bases each). Germline V lookup: CDR1 WNHNN, CDR2 SYGVQD (reference sequence). There are 12 residues in the CDR3. The germline V and J ends were trimmed by 7 bases and 5 bases, with 8 bases remaining between them.

The DNA for the CDR3 is TGTGCCAGCAGTCCGATTCTCGAGAAAAAGGGCTATGGCTACACCTTC. This gives the protein CASSPILEKKGYGYTF. The V gene is TRBV28, the J gene TRBJ1-2; no reliable D call. The CDR3 sequence is 16 residues long. CDR1 is MDHEN, CDR2 SYDVKM, per germline. V lost 5 bases, J lost 4 bases, and 20 bases lay in between.

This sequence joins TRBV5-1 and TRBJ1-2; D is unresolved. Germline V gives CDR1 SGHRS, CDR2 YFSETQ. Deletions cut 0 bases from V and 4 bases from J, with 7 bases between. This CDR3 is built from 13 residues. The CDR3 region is CASSLVVSYGYTF. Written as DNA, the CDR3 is TGCGCCAGCAGCTTGGTAGTGAGCTATGGCTACACCTTC.

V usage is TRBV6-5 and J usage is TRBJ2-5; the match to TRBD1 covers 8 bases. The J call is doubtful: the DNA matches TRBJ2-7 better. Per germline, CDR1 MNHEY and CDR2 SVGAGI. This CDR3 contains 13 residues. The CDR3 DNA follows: TGTGCCAGCAGACCAGGGGGCGGCTACGAGCAGTACTTC. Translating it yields CASRPGGGYEQYF.

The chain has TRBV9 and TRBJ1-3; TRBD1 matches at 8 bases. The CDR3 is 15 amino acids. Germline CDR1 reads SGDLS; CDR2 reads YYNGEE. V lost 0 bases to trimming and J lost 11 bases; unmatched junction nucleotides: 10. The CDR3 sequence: CASSVAETGDISIYF. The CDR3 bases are TGTGCCAGCAGCGTAGCTGAGACAGGGGATATCTCCATATATTTT.

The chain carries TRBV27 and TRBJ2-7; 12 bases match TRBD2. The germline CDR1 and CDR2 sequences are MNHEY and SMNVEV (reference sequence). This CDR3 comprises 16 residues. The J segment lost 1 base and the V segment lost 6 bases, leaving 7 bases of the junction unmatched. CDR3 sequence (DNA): TGTGCCAGCAGCGGGACTAGCGGGCAGACATCCTACGAGCAGTACTTC. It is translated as CASSGTSGQTSYEQYF.

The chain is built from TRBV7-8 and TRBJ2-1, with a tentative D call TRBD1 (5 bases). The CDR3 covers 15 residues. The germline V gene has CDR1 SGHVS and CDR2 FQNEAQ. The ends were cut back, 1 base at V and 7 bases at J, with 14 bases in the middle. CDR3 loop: CASSLETARRNEQFF. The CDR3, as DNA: TGTGCCAGCAGCTTAGAGACAGCCAGGCGGAATGAGCAGTTCTTC. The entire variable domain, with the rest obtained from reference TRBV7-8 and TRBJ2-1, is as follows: GAGVSQSPRYKVAKRGQDVALRCDPISGHVSLFWYQQALGQGPEFLTYFQNEAQLDKSGLPSDRFFAERPEGSVSTLKIQRTQQEDSAVYLCASSLETARRNEQFFGPGTRLTVL.

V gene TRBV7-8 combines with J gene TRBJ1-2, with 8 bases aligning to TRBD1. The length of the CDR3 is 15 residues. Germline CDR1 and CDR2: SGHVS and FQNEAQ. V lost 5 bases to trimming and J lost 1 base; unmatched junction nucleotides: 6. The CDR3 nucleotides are TGTGCCAGCAGCCCGCGGACAGGGTTTAACTATGGCTACACCTTC. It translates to CASSPRTGFNYGYTF.

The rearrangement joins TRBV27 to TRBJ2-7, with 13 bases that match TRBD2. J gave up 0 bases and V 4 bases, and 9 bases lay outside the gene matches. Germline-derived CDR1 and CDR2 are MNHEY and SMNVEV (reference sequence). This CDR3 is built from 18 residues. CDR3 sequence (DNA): TGTGCCAGCAGTTCGGGACTAGCGGGATTGCCGGGCTCCTACGAGCAGTACTTC. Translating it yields CASSSGLAGLPGSYEQYF.

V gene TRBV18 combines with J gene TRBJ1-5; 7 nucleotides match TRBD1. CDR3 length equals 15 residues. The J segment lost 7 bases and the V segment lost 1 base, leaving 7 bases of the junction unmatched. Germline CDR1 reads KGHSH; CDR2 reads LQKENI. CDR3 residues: CASSPRVGGAQPQHF. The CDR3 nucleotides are TGTGCCAGCTCACCACGGGTAGGGGGCGCGCAGCCCCAGCATTTT.

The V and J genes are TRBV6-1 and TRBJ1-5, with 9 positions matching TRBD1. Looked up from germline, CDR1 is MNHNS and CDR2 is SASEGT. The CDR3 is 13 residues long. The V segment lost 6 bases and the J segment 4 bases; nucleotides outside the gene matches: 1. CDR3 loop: CASRGQGNQPQHF. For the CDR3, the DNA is TGTGCCAGCAGGGGACAGGGTAATCAGCCCCAGCATTTT.

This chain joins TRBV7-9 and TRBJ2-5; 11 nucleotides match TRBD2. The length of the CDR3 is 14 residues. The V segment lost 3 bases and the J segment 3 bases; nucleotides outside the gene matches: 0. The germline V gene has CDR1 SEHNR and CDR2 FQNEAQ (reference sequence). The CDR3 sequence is CASSLTSGEETQYF. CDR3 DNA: TGTGCCAGCAGCTTGACTAGCGGGGAAGAGACCCAGTACTTC.

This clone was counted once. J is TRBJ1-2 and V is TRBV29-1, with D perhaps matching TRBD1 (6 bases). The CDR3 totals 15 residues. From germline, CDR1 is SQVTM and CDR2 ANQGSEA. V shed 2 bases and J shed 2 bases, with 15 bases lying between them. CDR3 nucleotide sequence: TGCAGCGTTGAATCGACAGGCAGGAGCAACTATGGCTACACCTTC. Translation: CSVESTGRSNYGYTF.

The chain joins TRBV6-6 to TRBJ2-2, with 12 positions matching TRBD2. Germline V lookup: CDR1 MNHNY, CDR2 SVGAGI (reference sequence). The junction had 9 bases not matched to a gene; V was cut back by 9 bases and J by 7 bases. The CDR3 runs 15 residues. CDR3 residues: CASSFTSGRSGELFF. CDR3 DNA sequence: TGTGCCAGTTCCTTCACTAGCGGGAGGAGCGGGGAGCTGTTTTTT.

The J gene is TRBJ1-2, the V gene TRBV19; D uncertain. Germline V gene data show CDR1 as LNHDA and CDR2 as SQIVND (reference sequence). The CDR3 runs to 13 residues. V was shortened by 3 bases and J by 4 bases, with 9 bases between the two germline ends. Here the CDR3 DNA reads TGTGCCAGTAGTATGGCCGGGCTCTATGGCTACACCTTC. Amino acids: CASSMAGLYGYTF.

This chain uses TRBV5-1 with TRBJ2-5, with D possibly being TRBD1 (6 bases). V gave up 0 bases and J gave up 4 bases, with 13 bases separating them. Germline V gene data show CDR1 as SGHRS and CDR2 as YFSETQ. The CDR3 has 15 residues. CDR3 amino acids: CASSLVPGAGETQYF. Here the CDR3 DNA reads TGCGCCAGCAGCTTGGTTCCAGGGGCGGGAGAGACCCAGTACTTC.

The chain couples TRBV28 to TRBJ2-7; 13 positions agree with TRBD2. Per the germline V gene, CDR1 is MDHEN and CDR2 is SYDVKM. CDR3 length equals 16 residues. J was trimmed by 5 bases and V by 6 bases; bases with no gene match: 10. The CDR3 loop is CASRGGLAGVYHEQYF. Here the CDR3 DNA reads TGTGCCAGCAGGGGCGGACTAGCGGGAGTTTATCACGAGCAGTACTTC.

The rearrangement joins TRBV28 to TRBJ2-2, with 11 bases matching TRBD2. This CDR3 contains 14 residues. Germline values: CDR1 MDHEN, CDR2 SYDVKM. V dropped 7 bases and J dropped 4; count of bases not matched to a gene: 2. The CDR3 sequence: CASITSGSTGELFF. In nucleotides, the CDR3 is TGTGCCAGCATAACTAGCGGGAGCACCGGGGAGCTGTTTTTT.

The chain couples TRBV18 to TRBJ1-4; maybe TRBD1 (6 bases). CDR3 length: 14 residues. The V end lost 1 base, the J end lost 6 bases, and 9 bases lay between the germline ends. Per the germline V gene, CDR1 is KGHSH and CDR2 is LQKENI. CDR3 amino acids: CASSPRGPDEKLFF. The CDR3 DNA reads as TGTGCCAGCTCACCACGGGGGCCCGATGAAAAACTGTTTTTT.

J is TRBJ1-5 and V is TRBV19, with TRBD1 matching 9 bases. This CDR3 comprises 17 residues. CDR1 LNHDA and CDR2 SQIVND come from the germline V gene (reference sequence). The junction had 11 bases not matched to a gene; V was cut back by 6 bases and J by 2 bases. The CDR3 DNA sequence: TGTGCCAGTAGCTCCGGGACAGGGAGCATCGGCAATCAGCCCCAGCATTTT. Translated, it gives CASSSGTGSIGNQPQHF.

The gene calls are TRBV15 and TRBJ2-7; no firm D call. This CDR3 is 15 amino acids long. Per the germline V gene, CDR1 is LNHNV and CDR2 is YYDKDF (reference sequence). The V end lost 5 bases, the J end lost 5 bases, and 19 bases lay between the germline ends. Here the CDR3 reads CATSSRAQVDDEQYF. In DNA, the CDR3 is TGTGCCACCAGCTCCCGGGCCCAGGTAGACGACGAGCAGTACTTC.

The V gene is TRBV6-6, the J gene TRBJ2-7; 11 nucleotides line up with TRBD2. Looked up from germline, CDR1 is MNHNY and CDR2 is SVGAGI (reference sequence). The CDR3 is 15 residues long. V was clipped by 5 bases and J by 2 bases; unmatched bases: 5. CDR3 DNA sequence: TGTGCCAGCAGTAGCCCTAGCGGGAGGACCTACGAGCAGTACTTC. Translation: CASSSPSGRTYEQYF.

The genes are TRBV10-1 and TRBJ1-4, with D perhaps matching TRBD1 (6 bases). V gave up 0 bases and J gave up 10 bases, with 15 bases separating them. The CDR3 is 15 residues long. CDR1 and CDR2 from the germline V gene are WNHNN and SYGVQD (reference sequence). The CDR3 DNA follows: TGCGCCAGCAGTGAGTCGAGGGGGGGCCCGGTAAAACTGTTTTTT. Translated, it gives CASSESRGGPVKLFF.

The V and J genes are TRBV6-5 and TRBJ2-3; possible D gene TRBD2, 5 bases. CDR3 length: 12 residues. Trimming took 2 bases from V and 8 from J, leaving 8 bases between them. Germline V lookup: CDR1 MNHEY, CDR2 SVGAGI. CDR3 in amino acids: CASSYAGGTQYF. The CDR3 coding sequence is TGTGCCAGCAGTTACGCGGGCGGTACGCAGTATTTT.

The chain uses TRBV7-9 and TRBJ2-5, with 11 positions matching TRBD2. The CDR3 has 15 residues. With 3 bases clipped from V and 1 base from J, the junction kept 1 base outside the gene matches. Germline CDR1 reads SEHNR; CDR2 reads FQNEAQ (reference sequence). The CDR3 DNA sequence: TGTGCCAGCAGCTTCGGGACTAGCGGCCAAGAGACCCAGTACTTC. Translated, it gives CASSFGTSGQETQYF.

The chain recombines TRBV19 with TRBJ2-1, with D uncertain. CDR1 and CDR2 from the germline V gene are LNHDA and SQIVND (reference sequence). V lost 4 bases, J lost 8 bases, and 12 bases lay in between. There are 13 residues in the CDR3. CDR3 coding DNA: TGTGCCAGTAGTACCCCAAACAGCGATGAGCAGTTCTTC. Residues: CASSTPNSDEQFF.

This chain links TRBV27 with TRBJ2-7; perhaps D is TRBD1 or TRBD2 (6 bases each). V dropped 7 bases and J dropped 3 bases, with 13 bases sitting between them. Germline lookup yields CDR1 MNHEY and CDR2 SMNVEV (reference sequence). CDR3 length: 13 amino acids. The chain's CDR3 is CASKGGGDYEQYF. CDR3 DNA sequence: TGTGCCAGCAAGGGGGGAGGCGACTACGAGCAGTACTTC.